This T cell receptor beta chain came from a study of OX40 agonist ivuxolimab in advanced cancers. About the study: Ivuxolimab, which patients received intravenously every 2 weeks, was dosed at 0.01 to 10 mg/kg. Patients treated during dose escalation were battling hepatocellular carcinoma, melanoma, renal cell or head and neck cancer. Study outcomes and limitations: Some patients without response likewise showed low normalized clonal expansion. In CD8+ T cells, expanded clones were on average more numerous than in CD4+.

This CDR3 contains 15 residues. V lost 6 bases and J lost 0; bases outside the gene matches: 3. Germline lookup yields CDR1 SNHLY and CDR2 FYNNEI. Sequenced by immunoSEQ multiplex PCR; TCRdb stores in-frame clones only, minus some. This sample has approximately 78,000 clones; about 87% occur once, and the top ten carry more than 0.85%. With regard to this clone: The antigen is unknown.

The sample consisted of CD4+ or CD8+ T cells sorted from blood, taken in a trial of the OX40 agonist ivuxolimab. The chain employs TRBV2 and TRBJ1-1; the match to TRBD1 covers 11 bases. The clonotype comes from an adult with an advanced solid tumor such as melanoma, head and neck, liver or kidney cancer. CDR3 sequence: CASRADRGLNTEAFF. DNA of the CDR3: TGTGCCAGCAGGGCGGACAGGGGGCTGAACACTGAAGCTTTCTTT.